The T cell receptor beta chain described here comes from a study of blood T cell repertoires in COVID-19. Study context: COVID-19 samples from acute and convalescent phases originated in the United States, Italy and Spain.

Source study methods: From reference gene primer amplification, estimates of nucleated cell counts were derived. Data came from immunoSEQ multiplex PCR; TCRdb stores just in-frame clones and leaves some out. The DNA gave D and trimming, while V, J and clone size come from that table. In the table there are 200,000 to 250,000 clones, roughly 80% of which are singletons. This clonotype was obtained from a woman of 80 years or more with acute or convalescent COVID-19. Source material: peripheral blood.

CDR3 DNA sequence: TGTGCCAGCAGCACCCGACAGGGGGCCAACACTGAAGCTTTCTTT. Its protein product is CASSTRQGANTEAFF. The V call is TRBV7-2, the J call TRBJ1-1, with 10 bases identical to TRBD1. Germline trimming cut 5 bases from V and 2 bases from J; bases unmatched to any gene: 5. This CDR3 has 15 residues. Germline V gives CDR1 SGHTA, CDR2 FQGNSA.